Each of the 32 T cell receptor beta chains below was sequenced from the same sample in a study of T cells in Graves' hyperthyroidism and ophthalmopathy. It was RNA transcripts that yielded the amplified TCR beta CDR3 regions. First-round RT-PCR targeting the TCR CDR3 was performed with the HTBI primer set. TCRdb re-derived calls from the multiplex PCR reads in MiXCR, one entry per CDR3 protein. The sample contains 600,000 or so distinct CDR3 sequences, 15% to 20% of which appear only once. Material for sequencing was blood. The origin of the receptors is a woman in her thirties with Graves' hyperthyroidism.

This clonotype showed up many times. The rearrangement links TRBV7-9 to TRBJ2-7; D not resolved. This CDR3 is built from 13 residues. Trimming left V 3 bases short and J 1 base short, with 7 bases between. Germline V lookup: CDR1 SEHNR, CDR2 FQNEAQ (reference sequence). CDR3 bases: TGTGCCAGCAGCTTCGACGGTTCCTACGAGCAGTACTTC. It yields the protein CASSFDGSYEQYF.

This clonotype has more than one count but fewer than ten. The rearrangement links TRBV20-1 to TRBJ1-5, with unresolved D. The germline V gene has CDR1 DFQATT and CDR2 SNEGSKA (reference sequence). This CDR3 is 15 amino acids long. V lost 2 bases and J 0 bases, leaving 11 bases between the germline ends. The CDR3 region has the DNA TGCAGTGCTAGATCCGGACCCTATAGCAATCAGCCCCAGCATTTT. Translation gives CSARSGPYSNQPQHF.

This clonotype came up a few times. This chain joins TRBV20-1 and TRBJ2-7; tentative D call: TRBD2 (6 bases). The V end lost 2 bases, the J end lost 4 bases, and 12 bases lay between the germline ends. This CDR3 comprises 13 residues. The germline gives CDR1 DFQATT, CDR2 SNEGSKA (reference sequence). The CDR3 protein is CSARYVGGYEQYF. The CDR3 DNA is TGCAGTGCTAGATATGTCGGGGGTTACGAGCAGTACTTC.

The sample holds a few counts of this clonotype. The chain is built from TRBV3-1 and TRBJ1-2; possible D gene TRBD1, 6 bases. Germline values: CDR1 LGHDT, CDR2 YNNKEL (reference sequence). This CDR3 spans 14 amino acids. With 4 bases removed from V and 7 bases from J, the gap between germline ends came to 16 bases. Written as DNA, the CDR3 is TGTGCCAGCAGCCGCCGAACAGGGCCGGGTGGCTACACCTTC. It yields the protein CASSRRTGPGGYTF.

With regard to this clonotype: A much bigger clone sits one base away, suggesting this may be a read error. The rearrangement links TRBV20-1 to TRBJ1-5; unclear D gene. Trimming shortened V by 0 bases and J by 1 base, and 10 bases separated the two germline ends. The germline CDR1 and CDR2 sequences are DFQATT and SNEGSKA (reference sequence). CDR3 length equals 15 residues. CDR3 nucleotide sequence: TGCAGTGCTAGAGATCTGGGAAAGAGCAATCAGCCCCAGCATTTT. This codes for CSARDLGKSNQPQHF.

The table lists this clonotype with many counts. The chain links TRBV28 to TRBJ2-1, with TRBD2 matching over 8 bases. The V gene end was trimmed by 7 bases and the J gene end by 3 bases; junction bases not matched to a gene: 8. The CDR3 is 15 amino acids. Germline CDR1 reads MDHEN; CDR2 reads SYDVKM. The CDR3 spells CASTPTSAVYNEQFF. The CDR3 nucleotides read TGTGCCAGCACTCCGACTAGCGCCGTCTACAATGAGCAGTTCTTC.

This sequence joins TRBV6-1 and TRBJ2-3; possibly TRBD1 for D (6 bases). V was cut by 6 bases and J by 2 bases, with 15 bases left in between. CDR1 and CDR2 (germline): MNHNS, SASEGT. This CDR3 comprises 15 residues. CDR3 DNA sequence: TGTGCCAGCAGCCCCCGACAGGAACCCACAGATACGCAGTATTTT. This encodes CASSPRQEPTDTQYF.

J is TRBJ2-7 and V is TRBV9; no clear D. Germline-derived CDR1 and CDR2 are SGDLS and YYNGEE. Between the trimmed V and J ends, which lost 1 base and 2 bases, there was a span of 10 bases. This CDR3 spans 14 amino acids. The CDR3 is CASSVLSVPYEQYF. The CDR3 coding sequence is TGTGCCAGCAGCGTACTTTCCGTCCCCTACGAGCAGTACTTC. Together with reference TRBV9 and TRBJ2-7, the CDR3 gives the full variable domain: DSGVTQTPKHLITATGQRVTLRCSPRSGDLSVYWYQQSLDQGLQFLIQYYNGEERAKGNILERFSAQQFPDLHSELNLSSLELGDSALYFCASSVLSVPYEQYFGPGTRLTVT.

This clonotype showed up many times. The chain has TRBV12-3 or TRBV12-4 and TRBJ1-1, with D possibly TRBD1 on 5 matching bases. With 8 bases removed from V and 1 base from J, the gap between germline ends came to 11 bases. The CDR3 is 13 amino acids. CDR3 coding DNA: TGTGCCAGCCGCAGGGTCGAGAACACTGAAGCTTTCTTT. Its protein is CASRRVENTEAFF.

This clonotype has at least ten counts. The chain combines TRBV20-1 with TRBJ2-1; 8 bases fit TRBD1. Per germline, CDR1 DFQATT and CDR2 SNEGSKA (reference sequence). The ends lost 0 bases at V and 8 bases at J; junction bases unmatched: 6. The CDR3 covers 14 residues. DNA for the CDR3: TGCAGTGCTAGAGACAGGACAGGGTTCGATGAGCAGTTCTTC. This codes for CSARDRTGFDEQFF.

Note on this clonotype: A much larger clone differs from this one at a single base, so this may be a read error. V usage is TRBV28 and J usage is TRBJ2-7, with D perhaps matching TRBD1 or TRBD2 (6 bases each). V was cut by 6 bases and J by 5 bases, with 17 bases left in between. Germline V lookup: CDR1 MDHEN, CDR2 SYDVKM. The CDR3 loop spans 14 amino acids. CDR3 in amino acids: CASSLTRGVNEQYF. In DNA form, the CDR3 reads TGTGCCAGCAGCCTGACAAGGGGGGTAAACGAGCAGTACTTC.

V gene TRBV9 combines with J gene TRBJ2-6; the match to TRBD2 covers 13 bases. The V gene's germline CDR1 is SGDLS and CDR2 YYNGEE. The CDR3 runs 18 residues. The ends lost 2 bases at V and 1 base at J; junction bases unmatched: 3. The CDR3 nucleotides read TGTGCCAGCAGCGTCAGACTAGCGGGAGGATCTGGGGCCAACGTCCTGACTTTC. Translating gives CASSVRLAGGSGANVLTF. Using reference TRBV9 and TRBJ2-6 for the parts outside the CDR3, the full variable domain is DSGVTQTPKHLITATGQRVTLRCSPRSGDLSVYWYQQSLDQGLQFLIQYYNGEERAKGNILERFSAQQFPDLHSELNLSSLELGDSALYFCASSVRLAGGSGANVLTFGAGSRLTVL.

The genes are TRBV9 and TRBJ1-6; the D is unclear. V lost 4 bases to trimming and J lost 0 bases, with 14 bases between them. This CDR3 is 17 amino acids long. Germline CDR1 SGDLS, CDR2 YYNGEE. The CDR3 protein is CASSPEEGASYNSPLHF. DNA of the CDR3: TGTGCCAGCAGCCCGGAGGAGGGCGCCTCCTATAATTCACCCCTCCACTTT.

In its sample, this clonotype was seen a few times. The chain has TRBV20-1 and TRBJ1-6, with TRBD1 matching 11 bases. The CDR3 runs 14 residues. Germline trimming cut 6 bases from V and 8 bases from J; bases unmatched to any gene: 6. The germline V gene has CDR1 DFQATT and CDR2 SNEGSKA (reference sequence). Written as DNA, the CDR3 is TGCAGTGCACCCCCGGGACAGGGGGATTCACCCCTCCACTTT. Encoded protein: CSAPPGQGDSPLHF.

At least ten counts were recorded for this clonotype. This CDR3 reads CASSLKRTGGYTF. CDR3 bases: TGTGCCAGCAGTTTAAAACGGACAGGAGGCTACACCTTC. The chain uses TRBV28 and TRBJ1-2; 7 bases match TRBD1. The germline gives CDR1 MDHEN, CDR2 SYDVKM. The CDR3 loop spans 13 amino acids. The J segment lost 8 bases and the V segment lost 2 bases, leaving 5 bases of the junction unmatched.

In this sample, this clonotype turned up many times. The chain has TRBV29-1 and TRBJ1-4; D not resolved. V was trimmed by 5 bases and J by 7 bases, leaving 11 bases between them. The CDR3 runs to 12 residues. Germline values: CDR1 SQVTM, CDR2 ANQGSEA. CDR3 bases: TGCAGCGTTTTCGGGGTGGGTGAAAAACTGTTTTTT. Protein: CSVFGVGEKLFF.

Details on this clonotype: Since a much larger clone is just one base distant, this may be a read error. The chain links TRBV30 to TRBJ2-1, with D hard to call. V was cut by 0 bases and J by 0 bases, with 3 bases left in between. CDR3 length: 13 amino acids. Germline CDR1 reads GTSNPN; CDR2 reads SVGIG (reference sequence). CDR3 protein: CAWSVLSYNEQFF. The CDR3 DNA reads TGTGCCTGGAGTGTACTCTCCTACAATGAGCAGTTCTTC.

This clonotype was seen only a few times. The gene calls are TRBV6-1 and TRBJ2-7, with a tentative D call TRBD2 (6 bases). Trimming pared 2 bases from V and 3 bases from J, leaving 20 bases between. The V gene's germline CDR1 is MNHNS and CDR2 SASEGT. The CDR3 length is 17 residues. The DNA for the CDR3 is TGTGCCAGCAGTGAACGGGCGGGGCAGGCCTCCTTCTACGAGCAGTACTTC. Its protein product is CASSERAGQASFYEQYF.

This clonotype occurred a few times. V is TRBV15 and J is TRBJ1-1; possible D gene TRBD1, 6 bases. Trimming shortened V by 6 bases and J by 4 bases, and 12 bases separated the two germline ends. Germline V gene lookup returns CDR1 LNHNV and CDR2 YYDKDF (reference sequence). The CDR3 sequence is 13 residues long. In DNA, the CDR3 is TGTGCCACCAGGGGCAGGGGAGGCACTGAAGCTTTCTTT. The encoded protein is CATRGRGGTEAFF.

This clonotype has only a few counts. The J gene is TRBJ1-1, the V gene TRBV13; D is unclear. V shed 3 bases and J shed 1 base, with 6 bases lying between them. CDR1 and CDR2 from the germline V gene are PRHDT and FYEKMQ (reference sequence). This CDR3 contains 13 residues. The CDR3 coding sequence is TGTGCCAGCAGCTTCATTAGGAACACTGAAGCTTTCTTT. This codes for CASSFIRNTEAFF.

This clonotype was seen at least ten times. The V and J genes are TRBV20-1 and TRBJ2-5; TRBD2 agrees at 13 bases. The germline gives CDR1 DFQATT, CDR2 SNEGSKA (reference sequence). Germline trimming cut 3 bases from V and 2 bases from J; bases unmatched to any gene: 3. CDR3 length equals 15 residues. The CDR3 reads CSARGLAGQQETQYF. The CDR3 bases are TGCAGTGCTAGGGGACTAGCGGGGCAACAAGAGACCCAGTACTTC.

This clonotype was seen more than once but under ten times. The chain carries TRBV7-2 and TRBJ1-2; D gene uncertain. The V end lost 4 bases, the J end lost 5 bases, and 5 bases lay between the germline ends. CDR1 and CDR2 (germline): SGHTA, FQGNSA. The CDR3 length is 11 residues. The DNA for the CDR3 is TGTGCCAGCAGCTCTCCGTATGGCTACACCTTC. As protein: CASSSPYGYTF.

This clonotype was counted at least ten times. The chain combines TRBV6-1 with TRBJ2-3; D remains unclear. CDR1 and CDR2 from the germline V gene are MNHNS and SASEGT. Between the trimmed V and J ends, which lost 5 bases and 0 bases, there was a span of 12 bases. This CDR3 has 15 residues. The CDR3 region has the DNA TGTGCCAGCAGTCGACTGGATTCTAGCACAGATACGCAGTATTTT. This encodes CASSRLDSSTDTQYF.

In its sample, this clonotype was seen many times. The rearrangement links TRBV13 to TRBJ1-1, with D tentatively TRBD1 (6 bases). The CDR3 loop spans 15 amino acids. Germline CDR1 PRHDT, CDR2 FYEKMQ (reference sequence). Trimming shortened V by 4 bases and J by 0 bases, and 12 bases separated the two germline ends. Here the CDR3 DNA reads TGTGCCAGCAGCTACGGGACAATTATGAACACTGAAGCTTTCTTT. It is translated as CASSYGTIMNTEAFF.

Ten or more counts support this clonotype. The V and J genes are TRBV19 and TRBJ1-1; 7 bases map to TRBD1. Losses at the gene ends were 5 bases for V and 1 base for J; bases not matched to a gene: 4. The CDR3 loop spans 14 amino acids. Germline V gene data show CDR1 as LNHDA and CDR2 as SQIVND (reference sequence). The CDR3 DNA reads as TGTGCCAGTAGTGAGGGACAGAGGAACACTGAAGCTTTCTTT. As protein: CASSEGQRNTEAFF.

The rearrangement uses TRBV6-5 and TRBJ1-2; D is uncertain. The CDR3 runs to 18 residues. V shed 1 base and J shed 2 bases, with 20 bases lying between them. The germline gives CDR1 MNHEY, CDR2 SVGAGI. The CDR3 DNA follows: TGTGCCAGCAGTTACTTGTCAGGAACTTTTCCTCAGAACTATGGCTACACCTTC. It translates to CASSYLSGTFPQNYGYTF.

The genes are TRBV11-2 and TRBJ1-2; 9 bases are shared with TRBD1. V lost 5 bases and J lost 7; bases outside the gene matches: 8. This CDR3 is 14 amino acids long. From germline, CDR1 is SGHAT and CDR2 FQNNGV. The CDR3 DNA follows: TGTGCCAGCAGCACCACAGGGGGCGCCGGTGGCTACACCTTC. It specifies CASSTTGGAGGYTF.

The chain has TRBV7-9 and TRBJ2-4, with 7 bases aligning to TRBD2. CDR1 and CDR2 (germline): SEHNR, FQNEAQ (reference sequence). CDR3 length equals 16 residues. The junction had 7 bases not matched to a gene; V was cut back by 5 bases and J by 0 bases. CDR3 residues: CASSAGDGLAKNIQYF. For the CDR3, the DNA is TGTGCCAGCAGCGCGGGGGACGGACTAGCCAAAAACATTCAGTACTTC.

This clonotype was seen repeatedly, ten times or more. The rearrangement links TRBV28 to TRBJ2-7; maybe TRBD1 (6 bases). The ends were cut back, 7 bases at V and 3 bases at J, with 28 bases in the middle. Germline values: CDR1 MDHEN, CDR2 SYDVKM. The CDR3 sequence is 18 residues long. The CDR3 DNA reads TGTGCCAGCACCGGACCTCCGACCACCGGGACACCAATCTACGAGCAGTACTTC. Translation: CASTGPPTTGTPIYEQYF. Complete variable domain (other parts from reference TRBV28 and TRBJ2-7): DVKVTQSSRYLVKRTGEKVFLECVQDMDHENMFWYRQDPGLGLRLIYFSYDVKMKEKGDIPEGYSVSREKKERFSLILESASTNQTSMYLCASTGPPTTGTPIYEQYFGPGTRLTVT.

The V call is TRBV12-3 or TRBV12-4, the J call TRBJ1-2; 7 bases match TRBD1. This CDR3 region has 14 residues. The ends lost 6 bases at V and 4 bases at J; junction bases unmatched: 8. The CDR3 reads CASRDRQGGYGYTF. The CDR3 coding sequence is TGTGCCAGCAGAGACAGACAGGGCGGCTATGGCTACACCTTC.

This clonotype was recorded at least ten times. The chain employs TRBV30 and TRBJ1-1; D gene unclear. Trimming pared 0 bases from V and 6 bases from J, leaving 14 bases between. The length of the CDR3 is 14 residues. Germline V gene lookup returns CDR1 GTSNPN and CDR2 SVGIG (reference sequence). CDR3 sequence (DNA): TGTGCCTGGAGTGTTAGGCCGCGCTTTGCTGAAGCTTTCTTT. This sequence encodes CAWSVRPRFAEAFF. Full variable domain (remainder filled in from reference TRBV30 and TRBJ1-1): SQTIHQWPATLVQPVGSPLSLECTVEGTSNPNLYWYRQAAGRGLQLLFYSVGIGQISSEVPQNLSASRPQDRQFILSSKKLLLSDSGFYLCAWSVRPRFAEAFFGQGTRLTVV.

Only a few counts were recorded for this clonotype. The J gene is TRBJ2-1, the V gene TRBV29-1; 14 positions agree with TRBD2. The trim removed 7 bases at V and 15 bases at J, leaving 14 bases unmatched. CDR1 is SQVTM, CDR2 ANQGSEA, per germline. This CDR3 is 14 amino acids long. CDR3 amino acids: CSGSGTSGSSVLFF. CDR3 coding DNA: TGCAGCGGGTCCGGGACTAGCGGGAGTAGTGTTCTGTTCTTC.